The present TCR beta chain was sequenced within a study of blood T cell repertoires in COVID-19. Sequencing was performed with immunoSEQ multiplex PCR; in TCRdb, only in-frame clones are kept and a portion is missing. The sample shows about 150,000 clones, under 90% of them seen only once. V shed 0 bases and J shed 4 bases, with 12 bases lying between them. Germline V lookup: CDR1 LGHNA, CDR2 YSLEER. This CDR3 contains 15 residues. This receptor was taken from a human donor in a cohort sampled during active COVID-19. Sequencing input: peripheral blood. V usage is TRBV4-3 and J usage is TRBJ1-1; TRBD1 is a possible D gene (6 bases). CDR3 protein: CASSQDWAGVTEAFF. The CDR3 DNA follows: TGCGCCAGCAGCCAAGATTGGGCAGGGGTCACTGAAGCTTTCTTT.